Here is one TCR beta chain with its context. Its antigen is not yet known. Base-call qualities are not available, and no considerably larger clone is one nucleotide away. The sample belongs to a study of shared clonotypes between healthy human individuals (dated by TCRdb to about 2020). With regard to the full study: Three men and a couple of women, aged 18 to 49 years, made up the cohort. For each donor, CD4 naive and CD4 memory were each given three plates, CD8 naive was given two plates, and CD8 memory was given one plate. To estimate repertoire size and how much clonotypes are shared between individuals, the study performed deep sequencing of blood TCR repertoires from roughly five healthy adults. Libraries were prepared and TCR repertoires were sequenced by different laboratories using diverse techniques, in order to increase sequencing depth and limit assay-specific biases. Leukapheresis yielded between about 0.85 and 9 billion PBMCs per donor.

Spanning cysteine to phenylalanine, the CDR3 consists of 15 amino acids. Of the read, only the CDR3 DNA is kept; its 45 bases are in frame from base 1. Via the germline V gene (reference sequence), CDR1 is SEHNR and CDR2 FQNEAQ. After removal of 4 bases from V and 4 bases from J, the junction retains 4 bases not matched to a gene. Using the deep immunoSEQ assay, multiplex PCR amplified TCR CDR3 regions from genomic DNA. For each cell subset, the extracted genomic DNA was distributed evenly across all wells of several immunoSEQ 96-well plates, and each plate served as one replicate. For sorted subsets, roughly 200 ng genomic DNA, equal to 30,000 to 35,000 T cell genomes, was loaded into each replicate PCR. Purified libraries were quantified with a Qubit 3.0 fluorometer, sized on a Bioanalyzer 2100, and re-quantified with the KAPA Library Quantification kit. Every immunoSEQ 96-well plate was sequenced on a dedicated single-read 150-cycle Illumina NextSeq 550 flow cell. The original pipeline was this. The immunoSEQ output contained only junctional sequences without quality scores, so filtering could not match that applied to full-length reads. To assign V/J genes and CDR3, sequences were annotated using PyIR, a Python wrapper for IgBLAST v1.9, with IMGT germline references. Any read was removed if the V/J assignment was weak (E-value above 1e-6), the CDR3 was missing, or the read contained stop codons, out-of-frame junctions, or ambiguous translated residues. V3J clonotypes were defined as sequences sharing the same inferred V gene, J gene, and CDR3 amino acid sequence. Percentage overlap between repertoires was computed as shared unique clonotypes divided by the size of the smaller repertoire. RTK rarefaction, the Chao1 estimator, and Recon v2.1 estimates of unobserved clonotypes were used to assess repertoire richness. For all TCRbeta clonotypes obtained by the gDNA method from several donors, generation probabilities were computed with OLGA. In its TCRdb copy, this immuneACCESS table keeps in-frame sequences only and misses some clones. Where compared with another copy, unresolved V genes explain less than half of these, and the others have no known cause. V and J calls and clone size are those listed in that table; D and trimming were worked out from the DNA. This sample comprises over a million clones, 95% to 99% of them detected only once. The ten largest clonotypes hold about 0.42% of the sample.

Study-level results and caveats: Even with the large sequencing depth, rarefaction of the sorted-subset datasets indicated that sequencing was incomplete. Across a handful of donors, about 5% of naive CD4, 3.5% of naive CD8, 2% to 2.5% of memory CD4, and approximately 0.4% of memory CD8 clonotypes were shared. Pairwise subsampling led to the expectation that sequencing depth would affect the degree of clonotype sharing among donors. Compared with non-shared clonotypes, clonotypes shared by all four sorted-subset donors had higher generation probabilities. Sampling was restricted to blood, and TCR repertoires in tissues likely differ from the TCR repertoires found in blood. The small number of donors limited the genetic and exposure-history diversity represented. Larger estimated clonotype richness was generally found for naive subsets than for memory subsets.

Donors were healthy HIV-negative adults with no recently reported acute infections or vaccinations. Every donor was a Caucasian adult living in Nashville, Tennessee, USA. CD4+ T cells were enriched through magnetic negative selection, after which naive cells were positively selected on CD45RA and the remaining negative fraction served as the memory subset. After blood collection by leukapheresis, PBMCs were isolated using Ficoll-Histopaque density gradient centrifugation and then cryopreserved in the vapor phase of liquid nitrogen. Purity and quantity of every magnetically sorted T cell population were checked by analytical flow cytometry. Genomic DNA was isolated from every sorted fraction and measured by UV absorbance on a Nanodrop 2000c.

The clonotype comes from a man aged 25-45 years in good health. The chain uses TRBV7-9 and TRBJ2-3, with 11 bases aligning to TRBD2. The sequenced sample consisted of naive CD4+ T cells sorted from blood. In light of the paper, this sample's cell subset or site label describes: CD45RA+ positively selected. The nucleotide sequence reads TGTGCCAGCAGCTCACTAGCGGGAGCACCAGATACGCAGTATTTT. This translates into CASSSLAGAPDTQYF. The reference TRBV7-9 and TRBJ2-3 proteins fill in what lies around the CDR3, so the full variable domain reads DTGVSQNPRHKITKRGQNVTFRCDPISEHNRLYWYRQTLGQGPEFLTYFQNEAQLEKSRLLSDRFSAERPKGSFSTLEIQRTEQGDSAMYLCASSSLAGAPDTQYFGPGTRLTVL.